The 24 T cell receptor beta chains below come from one sample, sequenced in a study of vaccination and CD4 T cells after COVID-19 (dated by TCRdb to between 2020 and 2023). Which antigens these TCRs recognize remains unknown. The treatment or condition label on this specimen signifies: approximately 10-day PBMC culture with coronavirus spike peptide pools or control peptides (ViraFEST assay). CD4+ T cells from unexposed donors were collected before the COVID-19 pandemic (2011-2018). Library prep was done by PCR. TCRdb shows the sequencer as Illumina iSeq 100. DNA from cultured CD4+ T cells was subjected to TCR sequencing with the Oncomine TCR Beta short-read assay at the Johns Hopkins FTIC core. Starting from the raw public reads, TCRdb applied fastp trimming at Q25, assembled clones with MiXCR and retained in-frame beta chains. CDR3 protein duplicates are merged, each entry listing the most common genes and DNA. The sample has roughly 9,900 distinct CDR3 sequences on record, approximately 35% of them singletons. The ten largest clones take up around 29% of the sample.

The sample consisted of CD4+ T cells from blood, cultured in vitro. The receptors originated from a human donor in good health.

The chain links TRBV14 to TRBJ1-2, with D tentatively TRBD1 (5 bases). Germline V CDR1 and CDR2: SGHDN, FVKESK. This CDR3 contains 13 residues. Trimming shortened V by 3 bases and J by 5 bases, and 10 bases separated the two germline ends. Written as DNA, the CDR3 is TGTGCCAGCAGCCATGGGGCAGCTTATGGCTACACCTTC. Translated: CASSHGAAYGYTF. The variable domain in full, completed from reference TRBV14 and TRBJ1-2, reads EAGVTQFPSHSVIEKGQTVTLRCDPISGHDNLYWYRRVMGKEIKFLLHFVKESKQDESGMPNNRFLAERTGGTYSTLKVQPAELEDSGVYFCASSHGAAYGYTFGSGTRLTVV.

V usage is TRBV6-2 or TRBV6-3 and J usage is TRBJ1-1, with D perhaps TRBD1 (6 bases). The V gene lost 7 bases and the J gene lost 6 bases, with 12 bases spanning the gap. Germline assignment: CDR1 MNHEY and CDR2 SVGEGT. This CDR3 is 12 amino acids long. This CDR3 reads CASTRGGAEAFF. As DNA, the CDR3 is TGTGCCAGCACCAGGGGAGGGGCTGAAGCTTTCTTT.

V is TRBV7-3 and J is TRBJ2-3, with D maybe TRBD2 (5 bases). The CDR3 totals 14 residues. Deletions cut 5 bases from V and 4 bases from J, with 13 bases between. Germline values: CDR1 SGHTA, CDR2 FQGTGA. CDR3: CASSRGGQADTQYF. For the CDR3, the DNA is TGTGCCAGCAGCCGAGGCGGGCAGGCAGATACGCAGTATTTT.

The rearrangement links TRBV9 to TRBJ1-6, with TRBD1 as a possible D gene (6 bases). Per germline, CDR1 SGDLS and CDR2 YYNGEE. V lost 3 bases and J lost 5, with 18 bases in between. The CDR3 runs to 17 residues. CDR3 coding DNA: TGTGCCAGCAGCGGAAAAGACAGGCTCGTCCATAATTCACCCCTCCACTTT. It yields the protein CASSGKDRLVHNSPLHF.

This chain joins TRBV15 and TRBJ1-3, with no clear D. This CDR3 is 12 amino acids long. CDR1 and CDR2 (germline): LNHNV, YYDKDF (reference sequence). The V end was cut by 1 base, the J end by 9 bases, with 7 bases between. DNA for the CDR3: TGTGCCACCAGCAGAGCAGATGGCACCATATATTTT. This codes for CATSRADGTIYF.

V gene TRBV10-2 combines with J gene TRBJ1-1; D is uncertain. Per the germline V gene, CDR1 is WSHSY and CDR2 is SAAADI. The CDR3 is made up of 15 amino acids. The V gene lost 7 bases and the J gene lost 11 bases, with 26 bases spanning the gap. The CDR3 spells CASTGWGRGNGVAFF. The CDR3 DNA reads TGCGCCAGCACGGGATGGGGTCGGGGAAACGGGGTGGCTTTCTTT.

This clonotype turned up a few times. The chain links TRBV20-1 to TRBJ1-1; D is undetermined. The CDR3 sequence is 11 residues long. Trimming shortened V by 0 bases and J by 6 bases, and 5 bases separated the two germline ends. Germline CDR1 and CDR2: DFQATT and SNEGSKA (reference sequence). Written as DNA, the CDR3 is TGCAGTGCTAGAGACCCCCCTGAAGCTTTCTTT. It is translated as CSARDPPEAFF.

A few counts support this clonotype. The CDR3 region is CASSTTSGVQETQYF. CDR3 nucleotides: TGTGCCAGCAGCACGACTAGCGGGGTCCAAGAGACCCAGTACTTC. This chain links TRBV6-1 with TRBJ2-5; 11 bases line up with TRBD2. Germline V gene sequence: CDR1 MNHNS, CDR2 SASEGT. J gave up 1 base and V 6 bases, and 4 bases lay outside the gene matches. The length of the CDR3 is 15 residues.

This clonotype has only a few counts. The chain uses TRBV5-1 and TRBJ1-2, with TRBD1 matching 8 bases. Germline CDR1 is SGHRS and CDR2 is YFSETQ. CDR3 length equals 13 residues. After removal of 0 bases from V and 7 bases from J, the junction contained 2 bases not matched to a gene. CDR3 residues: CASSLAGGGGYTF. The CDR3 DNA follows: TGCGCCAGCAGCTTGGCAGGGGGCGGTGGCTACACCTTC.

This clonotype was seen a few times. This chain links TRBV10-3 with TRBJ1-2; D uncertain. The V gene's germline CDR1 is ENHRY and CDR2 SYGVKD. CDR3 length equals 12 residues. Trimming removed 5 bases from V and 8 bases from J, with 12 bases in between. The CDR3 sequence: CAISYSEHGYTF. The DNA for the CDR3 is TGTGCCATCAGTTACTCAGAACACGGCTACACCTTC.

V gene TRBV4-1 combines with J gene TRBJ2-7; 13 bases agree with TRBD2. Looked up from germline, CDR1 is MGHRA and CDR2 is YSYEKL. This CDR3 is built from 20 residues. The V segment lost 0 bases and the J segment 2 bases; nucleotides outside the gene matches: 13. The CDR3 here is CASSQDWVLAGGPETYEQYF. The CDR3, as DNA: TGCGCCAGCAGCCAAGATTGGGTACTAGCGGGGGGGCCTGAGACCTACGAGCAGTACTTC.

The gene calls are TRBV20-1 and TRBJ1-5; 7 positions agree with TRBD1. CDR1 DFQATT and CDR2 SNEGSKA come from the germline V gene (reference sequence). The V and J ends lost 3 bases and 11 bases, in that order; junction bases with no gene match: 10. The CDR3 has 13 residues. In nucleotides, the CDR3 is TGCAGTGCTAGCCGGACAGGTGACGACGCCCAGCATTTT. Translated, it gives CSASRTGDDAQHF.

This clonotype was seen only a few times. The V and J genes are TRBV7-9 and TRBJ2-7, with D hard to call. In germline, CDR1 is SEHNR, CDR2 FQNEAQ (reference sequence). Trimming removed 3 bases at V and 4 bases at J, with 7 bases between. The length of the CDR3 is 12 residues. Written as DNA, the CDR3 is TGTGCCAGCAGCTTTTCCGGATACGAGCAGTACTTC. Translating gives CASSFSGYEQYF. The full variable domain, completed using reference TRBV7-9 and TRBJ2-7, is DTGVSQNPRHKITKRGQNVTFRCDPISEHNRLYWYRQTLGQGPEFLTYFQNEAQLEKSRLLSDRFSAERPKGSFSTLEIQRTEQGDSAMYLCASSFSGYEQYFGPGTRLTVT.

This clonotype was counted only a few times. V is TRBV20-1 and J is TRBJ2-4, with 10 nucleotides matching TRBD2. The CDR3 is 15 residues long. Per germline, CDR1 DFQATT and CDR2 SNEGSKA (reference sequence). Losses at the gene ends were 6 bases for V and 1 base for J; bases not matched to a gene: 6. For the CDR3, the DNA is TGCAGTGCCTTTAGCGGGGGGTCCGCCAAAAACATTCAGTACTTC. Translating gives CSAFSGGSAKNIQYF.

J is TRBJ2-1 and V is TRBV19; a possible D gene is TRBD1 (6 bases). The CDR3 length is 11 residues. Germline values: CDR1 LNHDA, CDR2 SQIVND (reference sequence). The ends were cut back, 6 bases at V and 6 bases at J, with 6 bases in the middle. The CDR3 protein is CASRTGNEQFF. The CDR3 DNA sequence: TGTGCCAGTAGGACAGGCAATGAGCAGTTCTTC.

The rearrangement links TRBV6-5 to TRBJ2-2; TRBD1 matches 9 bases. J was trimmed by 6 bases and V by 0 bases; bases with no gene match: 5. The CDR3 sequence is 16 residues long. CDR1 and CDR2 from the germline V gene are MNHEY and SVGAGI. CDR3 region: CASSYSVGQGSGELFF. CDR3 DNA: TGTGCCAGCAGTTACTCCGTTGGACAGGGGTCCGGGGAGCTGTTTTTT.

The chain is built from TRBV5-1 and TRBJ1-1; TRBD1 aligns across 8 bases. The germline gives CDR1 SGHRS, CDR2 YFSETQ. The CDR3 sequence is 18 residues long. J lost 4 bases, V lost 2 bases, and 16 bases had no gene match. CDR3 DNA sequence: TGCGCCAGCAGCTTTCTTCCAGGGGGCGTTGAATTGGGCACTGAAGCTTTCTTT. Translated, it gives CASSFLPGGVELGTEAFF.

This clonotype appeared once. The chain recombines TRBV4-2 with TRBJ2-5; D gene uncertain. CDR3 length: 15 residues. Germline V gene lookup returns CDR1 LGHNA and CDR2 YNFKEQ. The V end lost 1 base, the J end lost 2 bases, and 11 bases lay between the germline ends. The CDR3 DNA reads TGTGCCAGCAGCCAAGTCCCTGAGAAACAAGAGACCCAGTACTTC. This encodes CASSQVPEKQETQYF.

This clonotype was recorded a few times. This sequence joins TRBV19 and TRBJ1-5; TRBD1 agrees at 7 bases. The CDR3 length is 15 residues. Germline V gene data show CDR1 as LNHDA and CDR2 as SQIVND (reference sequence). The ends lost 2 bases at V and 4 bases at J; junction bases unmatched: 5. Here the CDR3 DNA reads TGTGCCAGTAGTATAACAGGGGAGCGAAATCAGCCCCAGCATTTT. Translating gives CASSITGERNQPQHF.

The gene calls are TRBV6-2 or TRBV6-3 and TRBJ1-6, with D hard to call. This CDR3 contains 16 residues. CDR1 and CDR2 (germline): MNHEY, SVGEGT. V was clipped by 2 bases and J by 5 bases, with 13 bases between them. Here the CDR3 DNA reads TGTGCCAGCAGTTACGGGTCTCGGGGTGATAATTCACCCCTCCACTTT. Translation: CASSYGSRGDNSPLHF.

CDR3 coding DNA: TGCGCCAGCAGCTTGACCTACAGGGGGCGTTCAGATACGCAGTATTTT. Amino acid sequence: CASSLTYRGRSDTQYF. The J gene is TRBJ2-3, the V gene TRBV5-1, with TRBD1 identical over 9 bases. The CDR3 length is 16 residues. The trim removed 1 base at V and 4 bases at J, leaving 7 bases unmatched. CDR1 is SGHRS and CDR2 is YFSETQ in the germline V gene.

This sequence joins TRBV20-1 and TRBJ1-2; D gene ambiguous. V was clipped by 6 bases and J by 2 bases, with 7 bases between them. Per germline, CDR1 DFQATT and CDR2 SNEGSKA (reference sequence). This CDR3 has 11 residues. In nucleotides, the CDR3 is TGCAGTGCCCCTGAGAACTATGGCTACACCTTC. Its translation is CSAPENYGYTF.

J is TRBJ2-3 and V is TRBV19; TRBD1 might be the D (6 bases). V was trimmed by 3 bases and J by 7 bases, leaving 14 bases between them. This CDR3 spans 14 amino acids. Germline values: CDR1 LNHDA, CDR2 SQIVND (reference sequence). CDR3 sequence reads: CASSMREQGYTQYF. The CDR3 region has the DNA TGTGCCAGTAGTATGAGGGAACAGGGCTATACGCAGTATTTT.

Judged by abundance, this clonotype is large. The chain recombines TRBV12-3 or TRBV12-4 with TRBJ1-5; the D gene is possibly TRBD1 (5 bases). The V end was cut by 6 bases, the J end by 0 bases, with 6 bases between. This CDR3 region has 13 residues. This CDR3 reads CASRTGSNQPQHF. The CDR3 coding sequence is TGTGCCAGCAGAACAGGTAGCAATCAGCCCCAGCATTTT.